The entry that follows covers one T cell receptor (beta chain) sequence. Its antigen remains unidentified. This sample is drawn from a study of Ad26.COV2.S vaccination and SARS-CoV-2 variants. Notes on the study in general: For non-spike TCRs, breadth in vaccine recipients resembled that in placebo recipients.

This sample's treatment: 15 to 20 received Ad26.COV2.S at low or high dose, single or two shots; a few received placebo; per-sample allocation not given. Sampling happened 63 days after the first vaccine or placebo injection. Boston provided a donor who was an adult aged 18-55 years. Data came from immunoSEQ multiplex PCR; TCRdb stores just in-frame clones and leaves some out. The sample consists of about 400,000 clones, 92% of them appearing once. Germline V gene data show CDR1 as MNHEY and CDR2 as SVGAGI. V was cut by 5 bases and J by 1 base, with 12 bases left in between. The CDR3 is 15 residues long.

Source: peripheral blood, taken in a trial of Ad26.COV2.S vaccine versus placebo. This clonotype was sampled from a person between 18 and 65 years old who received the Ad26.COV2.S COVID-19 vaccine or a placebo. The V and J genes are TRBV6-5 and TRBJ2-1; no definite D call. CDR3 protein: CASSRQRRSYNEQFF. CDR3 sequence (DNA): TGTGCCAGCAGTAGGCAGCGAAGATCCTACAATGAGCAGTTCTTC.